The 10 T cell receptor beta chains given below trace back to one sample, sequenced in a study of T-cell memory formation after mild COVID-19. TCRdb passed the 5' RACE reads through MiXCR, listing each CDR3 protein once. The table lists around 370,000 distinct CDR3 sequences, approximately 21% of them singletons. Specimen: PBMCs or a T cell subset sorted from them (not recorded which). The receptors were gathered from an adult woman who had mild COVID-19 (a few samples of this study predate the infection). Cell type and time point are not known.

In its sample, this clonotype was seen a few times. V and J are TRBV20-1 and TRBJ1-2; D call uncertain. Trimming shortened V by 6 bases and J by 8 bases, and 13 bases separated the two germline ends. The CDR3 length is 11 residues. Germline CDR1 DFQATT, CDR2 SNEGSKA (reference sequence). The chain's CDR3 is CSAPSGGGYTF. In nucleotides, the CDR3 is TGCAGTGCGCCGTCCGGAGGAGGCTACACCTTC.

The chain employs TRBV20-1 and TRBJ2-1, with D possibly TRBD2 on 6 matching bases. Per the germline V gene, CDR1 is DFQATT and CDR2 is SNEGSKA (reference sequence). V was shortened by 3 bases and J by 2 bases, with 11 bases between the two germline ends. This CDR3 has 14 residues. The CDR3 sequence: CSARGRQTYNEQFF. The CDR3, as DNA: TGCAGTGCTAGGGGGAGGCAGACCTACAATGAGCAGTTCTTC.

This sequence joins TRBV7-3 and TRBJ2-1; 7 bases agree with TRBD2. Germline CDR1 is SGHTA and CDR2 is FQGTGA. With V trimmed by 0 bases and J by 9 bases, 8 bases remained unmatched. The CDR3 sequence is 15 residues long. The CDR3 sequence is CASSLTGDYLSEQFF. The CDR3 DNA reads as TGTGCCAGCAGCTTAACGGGGGACTATTTAAGTGAGCAGTTCTTC. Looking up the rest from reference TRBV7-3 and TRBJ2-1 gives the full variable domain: GAGVSQTPSNKVTEKGKYVELRCDPISGHTALYWYRQSLGQGPEFLIYFQGTGAADDSGLPNDRFFAVRPEGSVSTLKIQRTERGDSAVYLCASSLTGDYLSEQFFGPGTRLTVL.

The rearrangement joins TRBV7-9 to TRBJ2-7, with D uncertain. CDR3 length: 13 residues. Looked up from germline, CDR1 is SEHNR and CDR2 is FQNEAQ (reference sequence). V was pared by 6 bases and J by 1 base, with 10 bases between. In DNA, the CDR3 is TGTGCCAGCAGAGACGGTAGATCCTACGAGCAGTACTTC. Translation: CASRDGRSYEQYF.

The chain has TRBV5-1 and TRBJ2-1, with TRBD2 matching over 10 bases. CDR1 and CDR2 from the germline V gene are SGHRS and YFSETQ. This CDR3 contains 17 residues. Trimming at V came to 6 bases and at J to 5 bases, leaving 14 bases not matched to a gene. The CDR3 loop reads CASTRGLAGESNNEQFF. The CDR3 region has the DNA TGCGCCAGCACCAGGGGCCTAGCGGGAGAATCGAACAATGAGCAGTTCTTC.

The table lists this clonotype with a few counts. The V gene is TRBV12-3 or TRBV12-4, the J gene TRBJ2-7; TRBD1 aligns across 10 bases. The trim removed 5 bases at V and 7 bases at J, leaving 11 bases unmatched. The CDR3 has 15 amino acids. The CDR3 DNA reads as TGTGCCAGCAGTCCCGGGGACAGGGGAATAGATGAGCAGTACTTC. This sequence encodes CASSPGDRGIDEQYF.

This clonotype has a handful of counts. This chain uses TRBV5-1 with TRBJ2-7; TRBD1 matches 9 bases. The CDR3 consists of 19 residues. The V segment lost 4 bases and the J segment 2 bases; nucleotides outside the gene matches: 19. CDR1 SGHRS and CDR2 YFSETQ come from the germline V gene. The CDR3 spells CASSPLGTGRTRDTYEQYF. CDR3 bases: TGCGCCAGCAGCCCTCTGGGGACAGGGAGGACTAGAGATACCTACGAGCAGTACTTC.

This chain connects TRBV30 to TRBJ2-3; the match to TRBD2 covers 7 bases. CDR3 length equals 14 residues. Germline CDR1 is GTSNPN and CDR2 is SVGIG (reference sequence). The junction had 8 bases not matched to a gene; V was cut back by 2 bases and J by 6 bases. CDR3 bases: TGTGCCTGGAGTTTGACAGCGGGAACGGATACGCAGTATTTT. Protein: CAWSLTAGTDTQYF.

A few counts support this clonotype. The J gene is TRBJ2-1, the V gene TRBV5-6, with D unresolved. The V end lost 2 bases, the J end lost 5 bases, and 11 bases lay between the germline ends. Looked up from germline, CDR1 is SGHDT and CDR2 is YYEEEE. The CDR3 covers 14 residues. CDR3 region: CASSFKVKDNEQFF. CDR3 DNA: TGTGCCAGCAGCTTCAAGGTCAAGGACAATGAGCAGTTCTTC. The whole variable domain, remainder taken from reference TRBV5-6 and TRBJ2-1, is DAGVTQSPTHLIKTRGQQVTLRCSPKSGHDTVSWYQQALGQGPQFIFQYYEEEERQRGNFPDRFSGHQFPNYSSELNVNALLLGDSALYLCASSFKVKDNEQFFGPGTRLTVL.

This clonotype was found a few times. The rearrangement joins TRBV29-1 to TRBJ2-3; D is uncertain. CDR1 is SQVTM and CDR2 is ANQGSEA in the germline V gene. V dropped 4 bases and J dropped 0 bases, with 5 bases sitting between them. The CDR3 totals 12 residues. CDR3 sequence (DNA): TGCAGCGTTGCCGGGAGCACAGATACGCAGTATTTT. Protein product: CSVAGSTDTQYF.